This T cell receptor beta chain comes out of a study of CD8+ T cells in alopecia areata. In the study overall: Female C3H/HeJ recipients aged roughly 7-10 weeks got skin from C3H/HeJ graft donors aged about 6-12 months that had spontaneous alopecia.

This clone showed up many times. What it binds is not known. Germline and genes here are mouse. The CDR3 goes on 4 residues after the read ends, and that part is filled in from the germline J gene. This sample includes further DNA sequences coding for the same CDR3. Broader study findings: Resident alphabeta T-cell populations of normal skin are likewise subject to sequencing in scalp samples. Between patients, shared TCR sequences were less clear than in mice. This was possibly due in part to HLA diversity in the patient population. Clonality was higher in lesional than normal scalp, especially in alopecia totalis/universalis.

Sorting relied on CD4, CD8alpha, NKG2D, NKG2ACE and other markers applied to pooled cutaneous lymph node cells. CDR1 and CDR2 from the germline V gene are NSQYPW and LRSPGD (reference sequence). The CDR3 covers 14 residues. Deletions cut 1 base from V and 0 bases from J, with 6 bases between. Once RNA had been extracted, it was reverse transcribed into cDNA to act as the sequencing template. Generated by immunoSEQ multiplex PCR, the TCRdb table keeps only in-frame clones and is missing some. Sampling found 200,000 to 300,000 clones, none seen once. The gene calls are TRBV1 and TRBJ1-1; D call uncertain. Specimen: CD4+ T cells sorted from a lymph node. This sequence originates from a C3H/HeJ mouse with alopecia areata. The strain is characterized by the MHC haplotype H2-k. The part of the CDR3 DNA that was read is TGCACCTGCAGTGCAGGGGGTGCAAACACA. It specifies CTCSAGGANT. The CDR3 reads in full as CTCSAGGANTEVFF.